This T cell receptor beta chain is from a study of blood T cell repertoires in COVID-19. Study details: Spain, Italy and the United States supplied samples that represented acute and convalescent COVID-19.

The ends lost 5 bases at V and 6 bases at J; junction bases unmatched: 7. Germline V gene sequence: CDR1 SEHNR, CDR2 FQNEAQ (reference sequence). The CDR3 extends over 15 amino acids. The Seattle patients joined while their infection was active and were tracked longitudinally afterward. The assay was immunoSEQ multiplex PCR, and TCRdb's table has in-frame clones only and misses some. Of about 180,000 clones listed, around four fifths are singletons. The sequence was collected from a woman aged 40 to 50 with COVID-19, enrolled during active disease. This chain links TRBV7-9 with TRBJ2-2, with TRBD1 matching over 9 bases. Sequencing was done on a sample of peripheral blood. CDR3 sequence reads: CASSPGQGLSGELFF. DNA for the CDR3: TGTGCCAGCAGCCCGGGACAGGGATTATCCGGGGAGCTGTTTTTT.